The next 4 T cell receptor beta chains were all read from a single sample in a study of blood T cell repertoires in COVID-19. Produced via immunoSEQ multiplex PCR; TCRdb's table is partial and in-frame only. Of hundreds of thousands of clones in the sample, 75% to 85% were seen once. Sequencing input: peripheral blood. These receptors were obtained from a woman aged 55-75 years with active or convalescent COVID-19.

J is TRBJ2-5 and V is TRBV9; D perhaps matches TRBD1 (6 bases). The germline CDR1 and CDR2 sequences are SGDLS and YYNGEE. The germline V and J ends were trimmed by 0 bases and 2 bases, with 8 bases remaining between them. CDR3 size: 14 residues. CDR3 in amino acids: CASSVGGGQETQYF. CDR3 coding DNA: TGTGCCAGCAGCGTAGGAGGGGGACAAGAGACCCAGTACTTC.

CDR3: CASSLALQGGEQFF. The CDR3 bases are TGTGCCAGCAGCTTAGCACTACAGGGTGGTGAGCAGTTCTTC. The genes are TRBV7-2 and TRBJ2-1; maybe TRBD1 (6 bases). The V gene lost 0 bases and the J gene lost 9 bases, with 12 bases spanning the gap. Looked up from germline, CDR1 is SGHTA and CDR2 is FQGNSA. The CDR3 spans 14 residues.

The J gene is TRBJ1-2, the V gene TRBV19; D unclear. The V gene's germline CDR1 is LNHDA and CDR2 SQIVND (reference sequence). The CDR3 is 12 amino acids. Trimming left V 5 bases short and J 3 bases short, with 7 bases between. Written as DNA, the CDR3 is TGTGCCAGTAGTGTCCAGGACTATGGCTACACCTTC. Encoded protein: CASSVQDYGYTF.

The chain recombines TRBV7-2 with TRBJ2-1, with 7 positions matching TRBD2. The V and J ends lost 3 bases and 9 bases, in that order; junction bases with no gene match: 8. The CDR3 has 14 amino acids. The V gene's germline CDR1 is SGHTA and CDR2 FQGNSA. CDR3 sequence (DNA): TGTGCCAGCAGCTTGATGGGTTGGGGGGGTGAGCAGTTCTTC. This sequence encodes CASSLMGWGGEQFF.